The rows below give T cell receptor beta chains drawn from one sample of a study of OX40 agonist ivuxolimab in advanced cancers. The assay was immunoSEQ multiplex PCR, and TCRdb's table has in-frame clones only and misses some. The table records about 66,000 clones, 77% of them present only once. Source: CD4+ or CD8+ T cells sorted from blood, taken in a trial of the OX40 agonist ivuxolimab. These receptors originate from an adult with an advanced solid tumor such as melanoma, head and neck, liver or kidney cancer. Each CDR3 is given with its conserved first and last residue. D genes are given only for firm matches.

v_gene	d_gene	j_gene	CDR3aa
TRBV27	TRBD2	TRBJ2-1	CASSPKVGLAAYNEQFF
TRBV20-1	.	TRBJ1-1	CSARSGGEAFF
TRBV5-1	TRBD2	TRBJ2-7	CASSLAGGPEDEQYF
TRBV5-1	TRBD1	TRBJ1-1	CASTTGYDTEAFF
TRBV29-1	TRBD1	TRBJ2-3	CSATGQFSTDTQYF
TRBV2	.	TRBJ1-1	CASSGDGYEAFF
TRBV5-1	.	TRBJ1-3	CASSLEAPGNTIYF
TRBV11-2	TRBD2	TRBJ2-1	CASSLGLAGGDEQFF
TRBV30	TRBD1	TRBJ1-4	CAWSVRDRVGEKLFF
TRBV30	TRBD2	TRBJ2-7	CAWSVSSGAYEQYF
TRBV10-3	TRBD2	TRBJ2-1	CAISPGTSSPGQFF
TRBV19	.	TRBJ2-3	CASSIEAADTQYF
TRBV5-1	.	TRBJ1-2	CASSFTGDNGYTF
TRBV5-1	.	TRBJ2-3	CASSLDGGPADTQYF
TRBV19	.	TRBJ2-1	CASSTSRGNEQFF
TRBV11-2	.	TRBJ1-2	CASSLEFKIPISNYGYTF
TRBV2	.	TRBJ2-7	CASRPASYEQYF
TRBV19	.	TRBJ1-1	CASSITAGVNTEAFF
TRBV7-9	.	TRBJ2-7	CASSQNVQGKQYF
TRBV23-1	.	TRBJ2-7	CASSLGEQYF
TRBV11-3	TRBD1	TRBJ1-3	CASSGTGSSGNTIYF
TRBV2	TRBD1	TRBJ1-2	CASSAGTGGYSGYTF
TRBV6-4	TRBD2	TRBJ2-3	CASSDTREGTQYF
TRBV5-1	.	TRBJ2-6	CASSLVPVQGSGANVLTF
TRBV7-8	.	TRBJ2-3	CASSNRVGLDTQYF
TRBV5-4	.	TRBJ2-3	CASSRDGVTDTQYF
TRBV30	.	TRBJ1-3	CAWSVGSLSGNTIYF
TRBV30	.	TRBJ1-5	CAWSDPRWVQPQHF
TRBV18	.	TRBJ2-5	CASSPRGPQGETQYF
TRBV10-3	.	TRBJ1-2	CAISELGARVYGYTF
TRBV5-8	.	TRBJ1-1	CASSGPQANTEAFF
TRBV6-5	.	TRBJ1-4	CASSLQGPNEKLFF
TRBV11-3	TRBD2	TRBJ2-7	CASSSGTSGSWYEQYF
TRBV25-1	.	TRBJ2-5	CASMSRKETQYF
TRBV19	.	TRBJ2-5	CASSIVAYQETQYF
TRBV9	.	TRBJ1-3	CASSVDGGNTIYF
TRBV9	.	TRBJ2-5	CASSVALEGVGTQYF
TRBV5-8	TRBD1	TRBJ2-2	CASSPPETGGGGELFF
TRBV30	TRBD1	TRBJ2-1	CAWTRGTGGIDEQFF
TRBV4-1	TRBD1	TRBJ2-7	CASSQDPSPRDRAYEQYF
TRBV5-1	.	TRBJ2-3	CASALGDVYTDTQYF
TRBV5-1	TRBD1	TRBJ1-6	CASREQGFGSPLHF
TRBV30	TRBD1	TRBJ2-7	CAWSPMPGQKSYEQYF
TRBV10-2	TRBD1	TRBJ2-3	CASSGDRGRTDTQYF
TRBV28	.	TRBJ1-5	CASSYLLGNQPQHF
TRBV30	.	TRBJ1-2	CACPSPGTGNYGYTF
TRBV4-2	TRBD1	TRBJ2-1	CASSSGTDNEQFF
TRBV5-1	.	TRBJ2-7	CASSPLGGPYEQYF
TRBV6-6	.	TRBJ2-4	CASSYLTGVKNIQYF
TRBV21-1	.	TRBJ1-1	CASSKVEVTENTEAFF
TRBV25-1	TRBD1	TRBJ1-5	CASSEQGANQPQHF
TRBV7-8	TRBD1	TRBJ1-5	CASSREATGYSNQPQHF
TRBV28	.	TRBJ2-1	CASSSIATQDNEQFF
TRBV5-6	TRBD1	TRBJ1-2	CASSLLTGVNYGYTF